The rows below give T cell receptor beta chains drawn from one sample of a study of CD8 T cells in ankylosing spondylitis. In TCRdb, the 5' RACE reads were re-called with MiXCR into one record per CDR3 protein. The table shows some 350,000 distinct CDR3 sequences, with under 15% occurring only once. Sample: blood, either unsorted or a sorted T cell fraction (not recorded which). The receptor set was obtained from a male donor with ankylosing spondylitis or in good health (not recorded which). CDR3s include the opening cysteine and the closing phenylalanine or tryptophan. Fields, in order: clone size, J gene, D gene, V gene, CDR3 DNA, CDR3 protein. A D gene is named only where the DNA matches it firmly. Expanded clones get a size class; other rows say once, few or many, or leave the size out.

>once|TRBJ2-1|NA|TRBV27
TGTGCCAGCAGTTTAGTAACGGACAATGAGCAGTTCTTC
CASSLVTDNEQFF
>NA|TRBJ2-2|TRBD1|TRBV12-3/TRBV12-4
TGTGCCAGCAGTCCCCCCGGGACAGGGGGCGAACACACCGGGGAGCTGTTTTTT
CASSPPGTGGEHTGELFF
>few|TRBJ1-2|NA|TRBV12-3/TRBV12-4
TGTGCCAGCAGTTTGCGACACTCCGGGGGCTACACCTTC
CASSLRHSGGYTF
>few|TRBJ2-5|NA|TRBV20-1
TGCTCTACCCCACCCCGAGGATTAGAGACCCAGTACTTC
CSTPPRGLETQYF
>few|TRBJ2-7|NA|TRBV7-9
TGTGCCAGCAGCTTAGTTGAGGGCCCCTACGAGCAGTACTTC
CASSLVEGPYEQYF
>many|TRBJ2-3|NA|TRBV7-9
TGTGCCGGGGCGCCTAGCACAGATACGCAGTATTTT
CAGAPSTDTQYF
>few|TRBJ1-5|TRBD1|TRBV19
TGTGCCAGTAGGGACAGGGGTAAGATAAATCAGCCCCAGCATTTT
CASRDRGKINQPQHF
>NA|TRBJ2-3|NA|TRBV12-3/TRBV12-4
TGTGCCAGTAACAGGGGTTCGGGCGGGGGGCCCAGGGGCACAGATACGCAGTATTTT
CASNRGSGGGPRGTDTQYF
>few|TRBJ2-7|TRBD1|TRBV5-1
TGCGCCAGCAGCTTGGAGGGGGCGCACGAGCAGTACTTC
CASSLEGAHEQYF
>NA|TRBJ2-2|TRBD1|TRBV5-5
TGTGCCAGCAGCCACAACAGGGGGCAAGGGGAGCTGTTTTTT
CASSHNRGQGELFF
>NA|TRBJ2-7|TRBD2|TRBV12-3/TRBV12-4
TGTGCCAGCAGCTACGGACTAGCGGGGGGGCGCTTCGAGCAGTACTTC
CASSYGLAGGRFEQYF
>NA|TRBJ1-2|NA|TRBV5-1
TGCGCCAGCAGCTCCGTTGACATCTATGGCTACACCTTC
CASSSVDIYGYTF